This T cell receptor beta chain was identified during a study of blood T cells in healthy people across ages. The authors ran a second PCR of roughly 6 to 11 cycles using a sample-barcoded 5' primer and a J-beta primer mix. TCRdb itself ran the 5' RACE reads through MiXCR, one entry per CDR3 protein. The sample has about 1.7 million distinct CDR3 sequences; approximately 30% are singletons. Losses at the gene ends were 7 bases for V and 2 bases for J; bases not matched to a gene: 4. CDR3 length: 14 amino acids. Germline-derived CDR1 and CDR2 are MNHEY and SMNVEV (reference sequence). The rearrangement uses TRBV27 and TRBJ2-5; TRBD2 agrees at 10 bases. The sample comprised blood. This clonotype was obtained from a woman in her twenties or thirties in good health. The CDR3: CASNPGLAQETQYF. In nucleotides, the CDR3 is TGTGCCAGCAATCCGGGACTAGCGCAAGAGACCCAGTACTTC.